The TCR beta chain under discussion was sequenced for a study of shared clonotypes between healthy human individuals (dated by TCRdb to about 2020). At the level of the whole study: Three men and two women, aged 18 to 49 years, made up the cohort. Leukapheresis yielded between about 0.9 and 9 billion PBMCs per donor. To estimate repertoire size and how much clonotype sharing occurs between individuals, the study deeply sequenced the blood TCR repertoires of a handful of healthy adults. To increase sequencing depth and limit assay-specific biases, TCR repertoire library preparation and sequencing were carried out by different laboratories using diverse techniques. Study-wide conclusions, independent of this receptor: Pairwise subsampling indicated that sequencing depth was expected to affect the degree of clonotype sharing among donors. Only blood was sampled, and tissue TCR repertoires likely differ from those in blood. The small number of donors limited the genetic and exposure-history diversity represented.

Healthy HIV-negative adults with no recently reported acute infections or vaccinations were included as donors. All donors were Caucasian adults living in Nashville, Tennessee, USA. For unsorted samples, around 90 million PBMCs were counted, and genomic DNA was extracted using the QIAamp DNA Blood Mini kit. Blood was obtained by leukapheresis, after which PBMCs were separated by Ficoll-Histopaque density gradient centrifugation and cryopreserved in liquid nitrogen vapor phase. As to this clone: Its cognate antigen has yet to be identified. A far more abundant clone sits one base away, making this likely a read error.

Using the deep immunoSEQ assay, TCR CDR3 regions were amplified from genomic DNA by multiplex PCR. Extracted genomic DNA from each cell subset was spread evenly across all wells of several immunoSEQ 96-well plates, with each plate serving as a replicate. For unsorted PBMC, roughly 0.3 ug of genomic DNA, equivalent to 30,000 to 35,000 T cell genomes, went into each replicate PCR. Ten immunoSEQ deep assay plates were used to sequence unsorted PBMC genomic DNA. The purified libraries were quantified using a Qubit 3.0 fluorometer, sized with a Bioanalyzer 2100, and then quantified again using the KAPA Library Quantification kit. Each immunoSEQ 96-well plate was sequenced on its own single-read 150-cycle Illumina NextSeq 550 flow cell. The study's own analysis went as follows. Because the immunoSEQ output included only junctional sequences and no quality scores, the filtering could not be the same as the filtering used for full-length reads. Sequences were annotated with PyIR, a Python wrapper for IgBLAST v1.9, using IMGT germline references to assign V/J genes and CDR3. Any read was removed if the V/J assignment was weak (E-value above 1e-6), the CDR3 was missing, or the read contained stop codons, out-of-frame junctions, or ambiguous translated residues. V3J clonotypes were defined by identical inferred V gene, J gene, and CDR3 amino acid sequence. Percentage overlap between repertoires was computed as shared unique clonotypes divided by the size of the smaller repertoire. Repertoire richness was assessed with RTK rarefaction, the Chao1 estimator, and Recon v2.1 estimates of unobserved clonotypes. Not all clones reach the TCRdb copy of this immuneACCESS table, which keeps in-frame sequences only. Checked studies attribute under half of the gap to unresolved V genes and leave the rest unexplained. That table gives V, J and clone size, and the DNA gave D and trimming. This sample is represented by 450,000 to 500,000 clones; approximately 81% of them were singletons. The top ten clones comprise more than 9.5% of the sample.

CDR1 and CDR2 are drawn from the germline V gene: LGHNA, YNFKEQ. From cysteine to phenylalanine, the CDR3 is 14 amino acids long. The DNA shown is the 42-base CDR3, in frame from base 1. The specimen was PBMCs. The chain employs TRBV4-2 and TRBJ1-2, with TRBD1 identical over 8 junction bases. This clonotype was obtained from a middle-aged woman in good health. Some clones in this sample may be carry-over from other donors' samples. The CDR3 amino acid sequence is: CASSGDGQGGGYAF. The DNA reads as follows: TGTGCCAGCAGCGGGGATGGACAGGGCGGCGGCTACGCCTTC.